Below are 7 T cell receptor beta chains sequenced from a single sample in a study of OX40 agonist ivuxolimab in advanced cancers. TCRdb's table, derived via immunoSEQ multiplex PCR, lists solely in-frame clones and lacks some. Among over 25,000 clones listed, more than 75% were seen once. The sample was CD4+ or CD8+ T cells sorted from blood, taken in a trial of the OX40 agonist ivuxolimab. Source of these receptors: an adult with an advanced solid tumor such as melanoma, head and neck, liver or kidney cancer.

The chain joins TRBV6-5 to TRBJ1-2, with 8 bases identical to TRBD1. Germline V CDR1 and CDR2: MNHEY, SVGAGI. The CDR3 consists of 13 residues. With V trimmed by 5 bases and J by 7 bases, 6 bases remained unmatched. Here the CDR3 reads CASSNQGAGGYTF. The CDR3, as DNA: TGTGCCAGCAGTAATCAGGGGGCCGGTGGCTACACCTTC.

This chain uses TRBV12-5 with TRBJ2-1, with 11 bases identical to TRBD2. V lost 6 bases, J lost 9 bases, and 13 bases stayed unmatched. The V gene's germline CDR1 is LGHNT and CDR2 FRNRAP. The CDR3 spans 16 residues. The CDR3 bases are TGTGCTAGTGGCTGGGGAGGTAGCGGGAGGGCCACTGAGCAGTTCTTC. It translates to CASGWGGSGRATEQFF.

Sample share makes this clone medium-sized. The chain carries TRBV2 and TRBJ1-2, with a tentative D call TRBD1 (6 bases). CDR3 size: 14 residues. The V gene lost 6 bases and the J gene lost 2 bases, with 13 bases spanning the gap. CDR1 and CDR2 from the germline V gene are SNHLY and FYNNEI. The CDR3 bases are TGTGCCAGCAGACGGGACATCGGAAACTATGGCTACACCTTC. Translating it yields CASRRDIGNYGYTF.

In its sample, this clone ranks as medium-sized. The chain is built from TRBV4-3 and TRBJ1-2; D unresolved. Germline CDR1 reads LGHNA; CDR2 reads YSLEER. CDR3 length: 15 amino acids. Trimming removed 0 bases from V and 3 bases from J, with 11 bases in between. CDR3: CASSQDNYGDYGYTF. In nucleotides, the CDR3 is TGCGCCAGCAGCCAAGATAACTATGGCGACTATGGCTACACCTTC.

The chain links TRBV29-1 to TRBJ2-7, with D perhaps matching TRBD2 (5 bases). The CDR3 spans 13 residues. CDR1 is SQVTM, CDR2 ANQGSEA, per germline. Trimming took 6 bases from V and 2 from J, leaving 14 bases between them. CDR3 in DNA: TGCAGCGTCGCAGAGGGCTATACCTACGAGCAGTACTTC. This codes for CSVAEGYTYEQYF.

This chain joins TRBV7-9 and TRBJ2-1; D might be TRBD2 (5 bases). V lost 10 bases to trimming and J lost 5 bases, with 15 bases between them. The CDR3 has 13 amino acids. Germline lookup yields CDR1 SEHNR and CDR2 FQNEAQ (reference sequence). As DNA, the CDR3 is TGTGCCACGAGGGCCCCTGGAAACAATGAGCAGTTCTTC. This codes for CATRAPGNNEQFF.

The rearrangement joins TRBV6-5 to TRBJ1-1, with D uncertain. The germline gives CDR1 MNHEY, CDR2 SVGAGI. This CDR3 spans 13 amino acids. V was pared by 5 bases and J by 1 base, with 8 bases between. CDR3 protein: CASSDHRNTEAFF. DNA for the CDR3: TGTGCCAGCAGTGACCACAGGAACACTGAAGCTTTCTTT.